This T cell receptor beta chain was retrieved from a study of circulating and synovial CD4+ cells in juvenile arthritis. J was trimmed by 1 base and V by 5 bases; bases with no gene match: 3. The CDR3 extends over 14 amino acids. Germline CDR1 reads WNHNN; CDR2 reads SYGVQD (reference sequence). Some clones are missing from TCRdb's copy, which holds only in-frame ones; the method was immunoSEQ multiplex PCR. The table lists over 30,000 clones, 94% of them singletons, with 0.7% in the top ten. The clonotype originates from a human donor with juvenile idiopathic arthritis. Sequencing was performed on CD4+ T cells from blood. This chain joins TRBV10-1 and TRBJ2-5; 8 nucleotides align to TRBD1. The CDR3 is CASSYRGSQETQYF. The CDR3 coding sequence is TGCGCCAGCAGTTACAGGGGGTCCCAAGAGACCCAGTACTTC.